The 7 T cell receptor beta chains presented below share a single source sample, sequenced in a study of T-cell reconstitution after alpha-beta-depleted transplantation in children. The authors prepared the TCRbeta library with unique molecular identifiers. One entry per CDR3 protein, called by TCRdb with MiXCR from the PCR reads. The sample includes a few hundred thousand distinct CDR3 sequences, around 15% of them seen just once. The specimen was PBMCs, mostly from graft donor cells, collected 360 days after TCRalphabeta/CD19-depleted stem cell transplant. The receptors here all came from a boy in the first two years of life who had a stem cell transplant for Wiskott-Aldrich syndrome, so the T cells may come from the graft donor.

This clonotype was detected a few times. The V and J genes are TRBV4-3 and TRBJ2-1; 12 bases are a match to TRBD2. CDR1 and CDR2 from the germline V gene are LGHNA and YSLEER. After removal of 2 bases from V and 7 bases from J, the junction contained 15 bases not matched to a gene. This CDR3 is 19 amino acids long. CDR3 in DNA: TGCGCCAGCAGCCAAACCGGGACTAGCGGGTTTTGGGCCGTAAATGAGCAGTTCTTC. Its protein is CASSQTGTSGFWAVNEQFF.

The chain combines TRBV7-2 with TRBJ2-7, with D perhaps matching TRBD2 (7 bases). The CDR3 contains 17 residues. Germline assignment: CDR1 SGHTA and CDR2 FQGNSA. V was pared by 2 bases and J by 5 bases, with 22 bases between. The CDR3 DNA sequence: TGTGCCAGCAGCTTATGGGGGGGCCGGGGGGCATTACACGAGCAGTACTTC. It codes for CASSLWGGRGALHEQYF.

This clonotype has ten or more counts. CDR3 loop: CASSYPPLDGELFF. CDR3 nucleotide sequence: TGTGCCAGCAGTTACCCCCCTTTAGACGGGGAGCTGTTTTTT. The chain employs TRBV6-5 and TRBJ2-2; D remains ambiguous. Germline-derived CDR1 and CDR2 are MNHEY and SVGAGI. Trimming took 2 bases from V and 7 from J, leaving 11 bases between them. This CDR3 comprises 14 residues.

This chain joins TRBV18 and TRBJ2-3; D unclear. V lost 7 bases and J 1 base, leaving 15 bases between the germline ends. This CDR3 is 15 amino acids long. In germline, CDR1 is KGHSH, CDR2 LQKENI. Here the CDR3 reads CASWDFSTGTDTQYF. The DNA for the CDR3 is TGTGCCAGCTGGGATTTCTCCACTGGCACAGATACGCAGTATTTT.

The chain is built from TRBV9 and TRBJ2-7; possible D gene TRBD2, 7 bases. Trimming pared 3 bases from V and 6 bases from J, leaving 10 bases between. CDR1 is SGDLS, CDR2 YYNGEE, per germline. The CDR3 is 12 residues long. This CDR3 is CASSGEGGEQYF. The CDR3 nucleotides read TGTGCCAGCAGCGGGGAGGGGGGCGAGCAGTACTTC.

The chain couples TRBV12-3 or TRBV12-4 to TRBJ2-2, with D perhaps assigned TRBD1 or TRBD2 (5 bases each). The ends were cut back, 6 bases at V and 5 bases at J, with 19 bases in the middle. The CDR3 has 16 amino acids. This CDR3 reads CASRSRDLPETGELFF. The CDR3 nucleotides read TGTGCCAGCAGATCACGGGACCTCCCGGAAACCGGGGAGCTGTTTTTT.

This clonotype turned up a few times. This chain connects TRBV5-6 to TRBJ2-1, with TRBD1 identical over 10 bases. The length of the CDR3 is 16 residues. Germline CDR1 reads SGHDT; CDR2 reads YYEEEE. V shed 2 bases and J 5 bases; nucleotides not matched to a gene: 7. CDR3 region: CASSFLRDRGDNEQFF. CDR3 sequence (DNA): TGTGCCAGCAGCTTCCTCCGGGACAGGGGAGACAATGAGCAGTTCTTC.